This paragraph covers one T cell receptor beta chain sequence. The antigen is unknown. These data come from a study of beta chain features in type 1 diabetes. This CDR3 region has 15 residues. The V gene lost 2 bases and the J gene lost 6 bases, with 16 bases spanning the gap. Germline V gene lookup returns CDR1 SGDLS and CDR2 YYNGEE. Whole-study findings and limits: Compared to healthy donors, patients appeared to have naive, central memory and Treg TCRB repertoires that were more alike.

Sequenced material consisted of expressed TCRB transcripts (all of the isolated RNA was reverse transcribed). Regulatory, naive and central memory T cell samples averaged about 3.5 million reads. Generated by immunoSEQ multiplex PCR, the TCRdb table keeps only in-frame clones and is missing some. The sample carries 900,000 or so clones, about a sixth recorded once. The sequence was obtained from a woman aged 18 to 35 in good health. The sample taken for sequencing was naive CD4+ T cells from blood. The V call is TRBV9, the J call TRBJ2-3, with D possibly called TRBD1 or TRBD2 (5 bases each). The CDR3 DNA reads as TGTGCCAGCAGCGTGGGGGTGGGAACTCCGGATACGCAGTATTTT. The encoded protein is CASSVGVGTPDTQYF.